This TCR beta chain originates from a study of neurological immune-mediated disorders. TCRdb re-derived calls from the 5' RACE reads in MiXCR, one entry per CDR3 protein. The sample carries 55,000 or so distinct CDR3 sequences, roughly 4.4% recorded once. This clonotype was seen many times. Trimming cost V 5 bases and J 1 base; bases outside gene matches: 13. The germline V gene has CDR1 SEHNR and CDR2 FQNEAQ (reference sequence). This CDR3 region has 17 residues. Material: PBMCs. V is TRBV7-9 and J is TRBJ2-7, with TRBD1 matching over 8 bases. This clonotype was sampled from a man between 45 and 60 years old with multiple sclerosis. The CDR3 loop is CASSPRDRMSGSYEQYF. As DNA, the CDR3 is TGTGCCAGCAGCCCTCGGGACAGGATGTCTGGGTCCTACGAGCAGTACTTC.